What follows are 25 T cell receptor beta chains derived from one specimen sequenced in a study of T-cell memory formation after mild COVID-19. TCRdb analysed the 5' RACE reads with MiXCR anew, one entry per CDR3 protein. The table includes 550,000 to 700,000 distinct CDR3 sequences, more than 15% detected once. The sample comprised PBMCs or a T cell subset sorted from them (not recorded which). Every receptor here comes from an adult woman who had mild COVID-19 (a few samples of this study predate the infection). Cell type and time point are not known.

The chain carries TRBV11-2 and TRBJ2-1; D possibly corresponds to TRBD2 (6 bases). V was trimmed by 2 bases and J by 7 bases, leaving 15 bases between them. Germline V CDR1 and CDR2: SGHAT, FQNNGV. CDR3 length: 15 residues. The CDR3 region has the DNA TGTGCCAGCAGCTTACGGCGGGATATGAGAAATGAGCAGTTCTTC. Protein sequence: CASSLRRDMRNEQFF.

This clonotype was picked up a small number of times. V gene TRBV29-1 combines with J gene TRBJ2-3; 11 nucleotides match TRBD1. The CDR3 runs 13 residues. V dropped 6 bases and J dropped 3; count of bases not matched to a gene: 2. From germline, CDR1 is SQVTM and CDR2 ANQGSEA. Written as DNA, the CDR3 is TGCAGCGTAGGACAGGGGGCGACAGATACGCAGTATTTT. This encodes CSVGQGATDTQYF.

This clonotype was seen a few times. V and J are TRBV21-1 and TRBJ1-2. TRBV21-1 constitutes a pseudogene. The CDR3 is made up of 16 amino acids. The CDR3 DNA reads TGTGCCAGCAGTTCGGAAGGCGGGGAAGGCAACTATGGCTACACCTTC. Protein product: CASSSEGGEGNYGYTF.

The rearrangement joins TRBV20-1 to TRBJ2-2; 10 bases match TRBD1. CDR3 length: 16 residues. The trim removed 4 bases at V and 4 bases at J, leaving 9 bases unmatched. CDR1 DFQATT and CDR2 SNEGSKA come from the germline V gene (reference sequence). CDR3 DNA: TGCAGTGCTATGGACGCCGGGACAGGGGCCACCGGGGAGCTGTTTTTT. It is translated as CSAMDAGTGATGELFF.

There are a few counts of this clonotype. The genes are TRBV20-1 and TRBJ2-5; D ambiguous. V gave up 5 bases and J gave up 5 bases, with 6 bases separating them. CDR3 length: 10 residues. Germline loops: CDR1 DFQATT, CDR2 SNEGSKA (reference sequence). In DNA, the CDR3 is TGCAGTGCTCGGAAGGAGACCCAGTACTTC. Translating gives CSARKETQYF.

The sample holds a few counts of this clonotype. The rearrangement links TRBV6-2 or TRBV6-3 to TRBJ2-3, with a possible D match to TRBD2 (5 bases). Germline V gene data show CDR1 as MNHEY and CDR2 as SVGEGT. Trimming left V 7 bases short and J 2 bases short, with 7 bases between. This CDR3 spans 12 amino acids. The CDR3 is CASKTNTDTQYF. The CDR3 nucleotides read TGTGCCAGCAAGACTAACACAGATACGCAGTATTTT.

The chain links TRBV18 to TRBJ2-5; the match to TRBD1 covers 8 bases. Losses at the gene ends were 0 bases for V and 3 bases for J; bases not matched to a gene: 3. Germline V gene data show CDR1 as KGHSH and CDR2 as LQKENI. The CDR3 runs 15 residues. DNA of the CDR3: TGTGCCAGCTCACCACCCCCGGACAGGGAAGAGACCCAGTACTTC. Amino acid sequence: CASSPPPDREETQYF.

V gene TRBV6-6 combines with J gene TRBJ2-1, with D possibly matching TRBD1 (6 bases). Germline V gene data show CDR1 as MNHNY and CDR2 as SVGAGI (reference sequence). Trimming left V 6 bases short and J 2 bases short, with 17 bases between. This CDR3 is 16 amino acids long. CDR3 DNA: TGTGCCAGCAGCCCACTCGGGCAGGGGACCTACAATGAGCAGTTCTTC. Its translation: CASSPLGQGTYNEQFF.

CDR3 sequence reads: CSALPWTGTSYEQYF. In nucleotides, the CDR3 is TGCAGTGCCCTCCCCTGGACAGGGACCTCCTACGAGCAGTACTTC. The genes are TRBV20-1 and TRBJ2-7, with 8 positions matching TRBD1. Germline V gene data show CDR1 as DFQATT and CDR2 as SNEGSKA (reference sequence). V lost 6 bases to trimming and J lost 0 bases; unmatched junction nucleotides: 10. This CDR3 is 15 amino acids long.

The sample holds a few counts of this clonotype. This sequence joins TRBV6-5 and TRBJ1-1; D is unresolved. The CDR3 is 14 residues long. V dropped 7 bases and J dropped 11 bases, with 23 bases sitting between them. Germline loops: CDR1 MNHEY, CDR2 SVGAGI. CDR3: CASTLYPGGDSAFF. CDR3 bases: TGTGCCAGCACTTTATACCCGGGCGGTGATTCGGCTTTCTTT.

The chain carries TRBV5-1 and TRBJ2-3; maybe TRBD1 (5 bases). Deletions cut 2 bases from V and 7 bases from J, with 14 bases between. Germline V lookup: CDR1 SGHRS, CDR2 YFSETQ. The CDR3 is 14 amino acids. The CDR3 DNA follows: TGCGCCAGCAGCTTTCAGGGTATCCCCAATACGCAGTATTTT. This codes for CASSFQGIPNTQYF.

This clonotype was detected a few times. The V call is TRBV30, the J call TRBJ2-7; no definite D call. V lost 2 bases and J lost 5, with 13 bases in between. The CDR3 covers 13 residues. Germline V gene sequence: CDR1 GTSNPN, CDR2 SVGIG (reference sequence). The CDR3 DNA reads TGTGCCTGGAGTAGCCCCTCCAAGGACGAGCAGTACTTC. This sequence encodes CAWSSPSKDEQYF.

The genes are TRBV10-3 and TRBJ2-5, with a tentative D call TRBD2 (6 bases). The CDR3 is made up of 14 amino acids. The ends were cut back, 3 bases at V and 3 bases at J, with 11 bases in the middle. Germline loops: CDR1 ENHRY, CDR2 SYGVKD. The CDR3 here is CAISDRDLKETQYF. For the CDR3, the DNA is TGTGCCATCAGTGACCGGGACTTAAAAGAGACCCAGTACTTC.

The rearrangement joins TRBV6-1 to TRBJ2-7; 11 bases map to TRBD1. CDR1 is MNHNS, CDR2 SASEGT, per germline. The junction had 4 bases not matched to a gene; V was cut back by 3 bases and J by 3 bases. This CDR3 is built from 15 residues. The CDR3 loop is CASSDPGQGDYEQYF. CDR3 in DNA: TGTGCCAGCAGTGATCCGGGACAGGGGGACTACGAGCAGTACTTC.

This clonotype was seen only a few times. The chain employs TRBV3-1 and TRBJ2-7; possibly TRBD1 or TRBD2 for D (6 bases each). The CDR3 is 12 amino acids. With 7 bases removed from V and 9 bases from J, the gap between germline ends came to 16 bases. The germline CDR1 and CDR2 sequences are LGHDT and YNNKEL (reference sequence). CDR3 residues: CASTDGGAGQYF. The CDR3 DNA is TGTGCCAGCACCGACGGGGGCGCTGGGCAGTACTTC.

In its sample, this clonotype was seen a few times. The chain carries TRBV7-2 and TRBJ1-2; weak D call: TRBD1 (6 bases). The CDR3 length is 14 residues. Trimming left V 4 bases short and J 5 bases short, with 14 bases between. Germline values: CDR1 SGHTA, CDR2 FQGNSA. The CDR3 coding sequence is TGTGCCAGCAGCTCACCGGGACATCCATATGGCTACACCTTC. This gives the protein CASSSPGHPYGYTF.

This clonotype has a handful of counts. This chain connects TRBV4-3 to TRBJ2-1; D not resolved. The germline V gene has CDR1 LGHNA and CDR2 YSLEER. Trimming shortened V by 4 bases and J by 10 bases, and 11 bases separated the two germline ends. This CDR3 region has 12 residues. This chain's CDR3 is CASSLFSGEQFF. The DNA of the CDR3 is TGCGCCAGCAGCCTCTTTAGTGGCGAGCAGTTCTTC.

This clonotype was seen more than once but under ten times. The V call is TRBV9, the J call TRBJ2-5; D not certain. Germline V lookup: CDR1 SGDLS, CDR2 YYNGEE. V was cut by 0 bases and J by 2 bases, with 11 bases left in between. This CDR3 spans 15 amino acids. The CDR3 DNA sequence: TGTGCCAGCAGCGTAGGGACGATCGTACAAGAGACCCAGTACTTC. Amino acid sequence: CASSVGTIVQETQYF.

This clonotype was observed a few times. The V gene is TRBV5-1, the J gene TRBJ2-1; 11 bases map to TRBD2. J was trimmed by 6 bases and V by 5 bases; bases with no gene match: 7. The CDR3 has 15 amino acids. Germline CDR1 is SGHRS and CDR2 is YFSETQ. The DNA for the CDR3 is TGCGCCAGCAGGGGGGGTCTAGCGGGAGGCAATGAGCAGTTCTTC. The encoded protein is CASRGGLAGGNEQFF.

V usage is TRBV7-7 and J usage is TRBJ2-5; D unresolved. This CDR3 is built from 15 residues. Trimming took off 3 bases at V and 2 bases at J, with 13 bases between the two ends. Germline V CDR1 and CDR2: SSHAT, FNYEAQ (reference sequence). This chain's CDR3 is CASSFREGRQETQYF. The CDR3 coding sequence is TGTGCCAGCAGCTTTAGGGAAGGGCGGCAAGAGACCCAGTACTTC.

The V gene is TRBV6-1, the J gene TRBJ2-1; TRBD1 aligns across 11 bases. The CDR3 has 14 amino acids. V lost 7 bases to trimming and J lost 4 bases; unmatched junction nucleotides: 3. Germline-derived CDR1 and CDR2 are MNHNS and SASEGT. For the CDR3, the DNA is TGTGCCAGCACCCGGGACAGGGGGTACAATGAGCAGTTCTTC. Its translation: CASTRDRGYNEQFF.

CDR3 region: CASSSSPGTKFYNEQFF. The CDR3 DNA reads as TGTGCCAGCAGCTCCTCCCCCGGGACAAAGTTCTACAATGAGCAGTTCTTC. The gene calls are TRBV7-9 and TRBJ2-1, with TRBD1 as a possible D gene (6 bases). Germline assignment: CDR1 SEHNR and CDR2 FQNEAQ (reference sequence). Trimming shortened V by 4 bases and J by 3 bases, and 19 bases separated the two germline ends. This CDR3 region has 17 residues.

This clonotype was seen just once. J is TRBJ2-7 and V is TRBV19; tentative D call: TRBD2 (5 bases). The germline V gene has CDR1 LNHDA and CDR2 SQIVND (reference sequence). This CDR3 region has 14 residues. The V end lost 5 bases, the J end lost 5 bases, and 16 bases lay between the germline ends. The CDR3 DNA is TGTGCCAGTAGTCCCCGGGCTAGCAATCACGAGCAGTACTTC. It codes for CASSPRASNHEQYF.

In its sample, this clonotype was seen a few times. The V gene is TRBV7-9, the J gene TRBJ2-7; possibly TRBD2 for D (7 bases). Trimming shortened V by 2 bases and J by 5 bases, and 13 bases separated the two germline ends. Germline lookup yields CDR1 SEHNR and CDR2 FQNEAQ (reference sequence). CDR3 length equals 14 residues. CDR3 nucleotide sequence: TGTGCCAGCAGCTTACGGAGGGGGGGCCACGAGCAGTACTTC. It translates to CASSLRRGGHEQYF.

This rearrangement joins TRBV6-5 to TRBJ1-1; perhaps TRBD1 as D (6 bases). Germline-derived CDR1 and CDR2 are MNHEY and SVGAGI. The CDR3 is 15 amino acids. V lost 0 bases, J lost 1 base, and 9 bases lay in between. The CDR3 DNA reads TGTGCCAGCAGTTACTCCTCAGGGGCGAACACTGAAGCTTTCTTT. This codes for CASSYSSGANTEAFF.